The present TCR beta chain was sequenced within a study of T cell changes during pregnancy in multiple sclerosis. Produced via immunoSEQ multiplex PCR; TCRdb's table is partial and in-frame only. Of around 50,000 clones listed, roughly 90% are singletons. V lost 1 base and J lost 8, with 9 bases in between. The CDR3 has 13 amino acids. CDR1 and CDR2 from the germline V gene are SGHDN and FVKESK. This sample comprised CD4+ T cells from peripheral blood mononuclear cells, obtained after pregnancy. This TCR was sampled from a female donor in good health, enrolled as a control in a pregnancy study. This rearrangement joins TRBV14 to TRBJ2-4; D gene ambiguous. CDR3 in DNA: TGTGCCAGCAGCCAAGGACTGGCGGACATTCAGTACTTC. This gives the protein CASSQGLADIQYF.